The 27 T cell receptor beta chains below come from one sample, sequenced in a study of vaccination and CD4 T cells after COVID-19. Cultured CD4+ T-cell DNA underwent Oncomine TCR Beta short-read sequencing. TCRdb reanalysed the PCR reads using MiXCR and keeps one entry per CDR3 protein. The sample includes 10,000 to 15,000 distinct CDR3 sequences, 45% to 55% of them seen just once. The antigens these receptors bind are not known. Treatment denoted: approximately nine-day PBMC culture with coronavirus spike peptide pools or control peptides (ViraFEST assay). What was sequenced was CD4+ T cells from blood, cultured in vitro. The source of these receptors is a human donor who had recovered from COVID-19.

J is TRBJ2-7 and V is TRBV4-1; D possibly corresponds to TRBD1 (6 bases). The CDR3 is 13 residues long. Germline V CDR1 and CDR2: MGHRA, YSYEKL. V lost 4 bases, J lost 3 bases, and 10 bases lay in between. For the CDR3, the DNA is TGCGCCAGCAGCCCGGACAGTTTCTACGAGCAGTACTTC. It encodes CASSPDSFYEQYF.

This clonotype was seen a single time. The chain combines TRBV21-1 with TRBJ1-2. TRBV21-1 is listed as a pseudogene. CDR3 length: 15 residues. CDR3 protein: CARRTQSTPNYGYTF. The CDR3 nucleotides are TGTGCCAGGAGAACTCAAAGCACCCCTAACTATGGCTACACCTTC.

The genes are TRBV11-1 and TRBJ2-1; D may correspond to TRBD1 or TRBD2 (5 bases each). The CDR3 contains 14 residues. Per the germline V gene, CDR1 is SGHAT and CDR2 is FQDESV (reference sequence). Trimming removed 2 bases from V and 6 bases from J, with 11 bases in between. As DNA, the CDR3 is TGTGCCAGCAGCTTATGGGGGAGAGGCAATGAGCAGTTCTTC. This sequence encodes CASSLWGRGNEQFF.

This clonotype was found a few times. The chain couples TRBV11-3 to TRBJ1-2, with D possibly being TRBD1 (5 bases). The germline CDR1 and CDR2 sequences are SGHNT and YENEEA. Trimming removed 5 bases at V and 8 bases at J, with 21 bases between. This CDR3 comprises 15 residues. This CDR3 is CASSLGGGWQGGYTF. CDR3 DNA: TGTGCCAGCAGCCTAGGAGGTGGTTGGCAGGGAGGCTACACCTTC.

The chain carries TRBV27 and TRBJ1-5; a weak D match, TRBD1 (5 bases). The germline V gene encodes CDR1 MNHEY and CDR2 SMNVEV (reference sequence). V was shortened by 2 bases and J by 0 bases, with 17 bases between the two germline ends. CDR3 length: 18 residues. In DNA, the CDR3 is TGTGCCAGCAGTTTAAGGCCCCCACAGGACTTTAGCAATCAGCCCCAGCATTTT. It codes for CASSLRPPQDFSNQPQHF.

This clonotype appeared a few times. CDR3 coding DNA: TGTGCCAGCACCGACAGGCGATTGAACACTGAAGCTTTCTTT. The encoded protein is CASTDRRLNTEAFF. The rearrangement links TRBV25-1 to TRBJ1-1; tentative D call: TRBD1 (6 bases). The germline V gene has CDR1 MGHDK and CDR2 SYGVNS. Trimming stripped 7 bases from V and 0 bases from J, with 12 bases between. This CDR3 spans 14 amino acids.

This chain links TRBV7-2 with TRBJ1-5, with TRBD1 matching over 7 bases. The length of the CDR3 is 16 residues. CDR1 and CDR2 from the germline V gene are SGHTA and FQGNSA. With V trimmed by 0 bases and J by 6 bases, 8 bases remained unmatched. CDR3 sequence reads: CASSLARGTVAQPQHF. The CDR3 DNA sequence: TGTGCCAGCAGCTTAGCGAGGGGGACAGTCGCTCAGCCCCAGCATTTT.

The J gene is TRBJ1-1, the V gene TRBV12-3 or TRBV12-4; no clear D. This CDR3 has 15 amino acids. The germline V and J ends were trimmed by 0 bases and 1 base, with 9 bases remaining between them. CDR3 nucleotide sequence: TGTGCCAGCAGTTTAGCTCACACTACGAACACTGAAGCTTTCTTT. Residues: CASSLAHTTNTEAFF.

The V call is TRBV4-2, the J call TRBJ1-1; TRBD1 is a possible D gene (5 bases). V was cut by 2 bases and J by 2 bases, with 9 bases left in between. Germline V gene data show CDR1 as LGHNA and CDR2 as YNFKEQ. CDR3 length: 14 residues. In nucleotides, the CDR3 is TGTGCCAGCAGCCAACTAGGACAAAACACTGAAGCTTTCTTT. Its translation is CASSQLGQNTEAFF.

The chain links TRBV6-1 to TRBJ1-6; D is unclear. V lost 1 base to trimming and J lost 4 bases, with 2 bases between them. The germline V gene encodes CDR1 MNHNS and CDR2 SASEGT. The CDR3 has 13 amino acids. CDR3 loop: CASSEGYNSPLHF. The CDR3 nucleotides are TGTGCCAGCAGTGAAGGTTATAATTCACCCCTCCACTTT.

CDR3 DNA sequence: TGCGCCAGCAGTGAGGACAGGGCTCAGCCCCAGCATTTT. Encoded protein: CASSEDRAQPQHF. The genes are TRBV10-1 and TRBJ1-5; 7 bases line up with TRBD1. Germline CDR1 and CDR2: WNHNN and SYGVQD (reference sequence). V was pared by 2 bases and J by 6 bases, with 1 base of the junction left unmatched. The CDR3 loop spans 13 amino acids.

The chain has TRBV19 and TRBJ2-7; maybe TRBD1 (6 bases). Trimming cost V 4 bases and J 4 bases, with 17 bases left between them. CDR3 length equals 15 residues. Per germline, CDR1 LNHDA and CDR2 SQIVND (reference sequence). CDR3 nucleotides: TGTGCCAGTAGTAACCCCGGACAGTGGGAGTACGAGCAGTACTTC. It is translated as CASSNPGQWEYEQYF. The full variable domain, with the rest looked up from reference TRBV19 and TRBJ2-7, is DGGITQSPKYLFRKEGQNVTLSCEQNLNHDAMYWYRQDPGQGLRLIYYSQIVNDFQKGDIAEGYSVSREKKESFPLTVTSAQKNPTAFYLCASSNPGQWEYEQYFGPGTRLTVT.

CDR3 in amino acids: CASSRRASSYEQYF. The CDR3 DNA follows: TGTGCCAGTAGTAGGCGGGCGAGCTCCTACGAGCAGTACTTC. The chain is built from TRBV19 and TRBJ2-7; possible D gene TRBD2, 5 bases. The germline V and J ends were trimmed by 4 bases and 0 bases, with 10 bases remaining between them. The CDR3 covers 14 residues. Germline CDR1 reads LNHDA; CDR2 reads SQIVND (reference sequence).

V is TRBV15 and J is TRBJ2-3; no clear D. The CDR3 is 12 amino acids. V dropped 0 bases and J dropped 8 bases, with 6 bases sitting between them. CDR1 is LNHNV, CDR2 YYDKDF, per germline (reference sequence). The CDR3 loop is CATSRDRATQYF. DNA for the CDR3: TGTGCCACCAGCAGAGATCGGGCTACGCAGTATTTT.

The rearrangement links TRBV6-1 to TRBJ2-7; the match to TRBD1 covers 11 bases. The V gene's germline CDR1 is MNHNS and CDR2 SASEGT. This CDR3 has 13 amino acids. After removal of 6 bases from V and 6 bases from J, the junction contained 4 bases not matched to a gene. This chain's CDR3 is CASSGGTGGEQYF. The CDR3 DNA sequence: TGTGCCAGCAGCGGCGGGACAGGGGGCGAGCAGTACTTC.

This chain uses TRBV7-2 with TRBJ1-5; 7 bases fit TRBD1. This CDR3 has 14 amino acids. Losses at the gene ends were 2 bases for V and 2 bases for J; bases not matched to a gene: 0. Germline V lookup: CDR1 SGHTA, CDR2 FQGNSA. The CDR3 loop is CASSLQGGNQPQHF. The CDR3 nucleotides read TGTGCCAGCAGCTTACAGGGGGGCAATCAGCCCCAGCATTTT.

This clonotype was seen only a few times. The chain employs TRBV4-1 and TRBJ1-5; D is unresolved. Trimming removed 2 bases at V and 4 bases at J, with 9 bases between. In germline, CDR1 is MGHRA, CDR2 YSYEKL. This CDR3 is 14 amino acids long. DNA for the CDR3: TGCGCCAGCAGCCAACTGGGAGGGAATCAGCCCCAGCATTTT. Translation: CASSQLGGNQPQHF.

The genes are TRBV5-1 and TRBJ2-1, with 8 bases lining up with TRBD2. The V gene end was trimmed by 4 bases and the J gene end by 3 bases; junction bases not matched to a gene: 9. This CDR3 is built from 16 residues. Germline V lookup: CDR1 SGHRS, CDR2 YFSETQ. The CDR3 DNA reads TGCGCCAGCAGCACAAAGCGGGAGCCCCTCTACAATGAGCAGTTCTTC. Its protein product is CASSTKREPLYNEQFF.

V usage is TRBV19 and J usage is TRBJ2-2, with TRBD1 matching 9 bases. Per germline, CDR1 LNHDA and CDR2 SQIVND (reference sequence). The trim removed 6 bases at V and 6 bases at J, leaving 5 bases unmatched. The CDR3 totals 14 residues. Written as DNA, the CDR3 is TGTGCCAGTAGCAGGACAGGGGAGGCCGGGGAGCTGTTTTTT. Protein sequence: CASSRTGEAGELFF.

V is TRBV28 and J is TRBJ2-7; tentatively, D is TRBD1 (5 bases). CDR1 is MDHEN, CDR2 SYDVKM, per germline. The V end lost 5 bases, the J end lost 2 bases, and 16 bases lay between the germline ends. The CDR3 runs to 15 residues. As DNA, the CDR3 is TGTGCCAGCAGTCCCCTCACTATGGGGCCCTACGAGCAGTACTTC. Translating gives CASSPLTMGPYEQYF.

The chain is built from TRBV28 and TRBJ2-1; D remains ambiguous. The germline CDR1 and CDR2 sequences are MDHEN and SYDVKM. The CDR3 loop spans 11 amino acids. V lost 7 bases, J lost 15 bases, and 16 bases lay in between. The CDR3 nucleotides read TGTGCCAGCAATTTGGGGAAAGCGAGGTTCTTC. Translated: CASNLGKARFF.

The table lists this clonotype with a few counts. The chain carries TRBV28 and TRBJ1-5; possible D gene TRBD1, 6 bases. Germline V gene lookup returns CDR1 MDHEN and CDR2 SYDVKM. The CDR3 contains 17 residues. V was trimmed by 6 bases and J by 1 base, leaving 19 bases between them. CDR3 residues: CASRPPNRVRSNQPQHF. The DNA of the CDR3 is TGTGCCAGCAGACCCCCGAACAGGGTACGGAGCAATCAGCCCCAGCATTTT.

This clonotype has just a few counts. The gene calls are TRBV7-2 and TRBJ2-1, with TRBD2 identical over 11 bases. The ends lost 3 bases at V and 2 bases at J; junction bases unmatched: 0. The germline CDR1 and CDR2 sequences are SGHTA and FQGNSA. The CDR3 length is 15 residues. CDR3 nucleotides: TGTGCCAGCAGCTTTAGCGGGGGGGCCTACAATGAGCAGTTCTTC. Translated, it gives CASSFSGGAYNEQFF.

A few counts support this clonotype. The CDR3 region is CSARDLRREETQYF. The CDR3 DNA follows: TGCAGTGCTAGAGATTTGAGGAGGGAGGAGACCCAGTACTTC. V is TRBV20-1 and J is TRBJ2-5, with D possibly TRBD2 on 6 matching bases. This CDR3 spans 14 amino acids. With 0 bases removed from V and 5 bases from J, the gap between germline ends came to 13 bases. CDR1 is DFQATT and CDR2 is SNEGSKA in the germline V gene (reference sequence).

The rearrangement uses TRBV2 and TRBJ2-5; the D is unclear. The CDR3 consists of 13 residues. V was clipped by 5 bases and J by 2 bases, with 9 bases between them. Germline lookup yields CDR1 SNHLY and CDR2 FYNNEI. CDR3 in DNA: TGTGCCAGCAGTCCAGAGATACAAGAGACCCAGTACTTC. It encodes CASSPEIQETQYF.

This chain links TRBV7-9 with TRBJ2-3; TRBD2 matches at 8 bases. CDR1 is SEHNR and CDR2 is FQNEAQ in the germline V gene (reference sequence). The CDR3 sequence is 15 residues long. J was trimmed by 2 bases and V by 1 base; bases with no gene match: 2. The CDR3 sequence is CASSLGAGDTDTQYF. CDR3 nucleotides: TGTGCCAGCAGCTTAGGAGCGGGAGACACAGATACGCAGTATTTT.

This sequence joins TRBV20-1 and TRBJ2-7; D might be TRBD2 (6 bases). The CDR3 is 13 amino acids. CDR1 DFQATT and CDR2 SNEGSKA come from the germline V gene (reference sequence). V was trimmed by 3 bases and J by 3 bases, leaving 12 bases between them. CDR3 region: CSASLLGGYEQYF. In DNA form, the CDR3 reads TGCAGTGCTAGCCTCCTCGGGGGCTACGAGCAGTACTTC.